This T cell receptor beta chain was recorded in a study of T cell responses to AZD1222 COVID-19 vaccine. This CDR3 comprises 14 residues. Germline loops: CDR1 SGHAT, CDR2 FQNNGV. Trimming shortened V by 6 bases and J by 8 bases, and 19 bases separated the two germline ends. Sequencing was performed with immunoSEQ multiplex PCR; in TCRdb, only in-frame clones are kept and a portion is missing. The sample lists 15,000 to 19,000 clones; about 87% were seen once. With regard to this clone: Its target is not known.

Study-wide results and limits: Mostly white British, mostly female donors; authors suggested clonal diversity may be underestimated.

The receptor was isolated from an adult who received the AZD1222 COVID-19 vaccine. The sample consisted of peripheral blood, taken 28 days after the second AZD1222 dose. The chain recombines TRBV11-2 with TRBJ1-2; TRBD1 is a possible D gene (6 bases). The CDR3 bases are TGTGCCAGCAGGATCTTGGCCAGGGGAGGCGGCTACACCTTC. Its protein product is CASRILARGGGYTF.